This record covers a single T cell receptor beta chain. Trimming took 4 bases from V and 5 from J, leaving 21 bases between them. The V gene's germline CDR1 is MNHEY and CDR2 SVGAGI. The CDR3 loop spans 16 amino acids. This sample was included in a study of shared T cell receptors in the human thymus. Generated by immunoSEQ multiplex PCR, the TCRdb table keeps only in-frame clones and is missing some. The sample contains roughly 560,000 clones, around 78% of which appear only once. The same specimen was also included in a second study, on human thymus T cells. According to that study: The study used thymus tissue resected during corrective heart surgery.

The sequenced material came from thymocytes. The rearrangement joins TRBV6-5 to TRBJ2-7; a possible D gene is TRBD1 (6 bases). The source of this sequence is a boy in the first two years of life with a congenital heart defect. CDR3 loop: CASSSRTEKSIHEQYF. In DNA, the CDR3 is TGTGCCAGCAGTTCCCGGACAGAAAAGTCTATCCACGAGCAGTACTTC.